One sample yielded the 9 T cell receptor beta chains listed below, sequenced in a study of beta chain features in type 1 diabetes. The sequenced template was cDNA made from the entire isolated RNA. Sequenced by immunoSEQ multiplex PCR; TCRdb stores in-frame clones only, minus some. Of 400,000 to 500,000 clones in the sample, approximately 15% were seen once. Sequenced sample: naive CD4+ T cells from blood. The receptors come from a young man in good health.

The rearrangement joins TRBV7-2 to TRBJ2-1, with unresolved D. The CDR3 consists of 17 residues. Germline lookup yields CDR1 SGHTA and CDR2 FQGNSA. V shed 1 base and J shed 0 bases, with 13 bases lying between them. This CDR3 is CASSLGRLSSSYNEQFF. In DNA form, the CDR3 reads TGTGCCAGCAGCTTAGGTCGTTTGAGTAGCTCCTACAATGAGCAGTTCTTC.

The sample holds one count of this clone. The chain employs TRBV6-6 and TRBJ2-4; TRBD1 matches 7 bases. From germline, CDR1 is MNHNY and CDR2 SVGAGI (reference sequence). Trimming took 9 bases from V and 6 from J; bases not matched to a gene: 8. CDR3 length: 13 amino acids. Here the CDR3 DNA reads TGTGCCAGTACAGGGGCGCCTGGAAACATTCAGTACTTC. Residues: CASTGAPGNIQYF.

Concerning this clone itself: Compared with germline, one end of the junction differs, possibly owing to a read error. The rearrangement uses TRBV29-1 and TRBJ2-1, with TRBD2 identical over 9 bases. The CDR3 runs 14 residues. CDR1 is SQVTM, CDR2 ANQGSEA, per germline. This CDR3 is CSRVGTSSDNEQFF. DNA for the CDR3: TGCAGCCGCGTCGGGACTAGCTCCGACAATGAGCAGTTCTTC.

This clone was seen only a few times. The V and J genes are TRBV2 and TRBJ2-1; 9 bases map to TRBD2. Germline V gene sequence: CDR1 SNHLY, CDR2 FYNNEI. V lost 2 bases and J lost 3; bases outside the gene matches: 5. The CDR3 sequence is 16 residues long. The CDR3 region is CASSEFRRGGYNEQFF. The CDR3 bases are TGTGCCAGCAGTGAATTCAGGCGGGGGGGCTACAATGAGCAGTTCTTC.

The gene calls are TRBV7-9 and TRBJ2-7; D gene ambiguous. CDR3 length equals 14 residues. The germline V and J ends were trimmed by 1 base and 0 bases, with 7 bases remaining between them. Looked up from germline, CDR1 is SEHNR and CDR2 is FQNEAQ (reference sequence). CDR3 DNA sequence: TGTGCCAGCAGCTTAGAGGGCAGCTCCTACGAGCAGTACTTC. Its protein is CASSLEGSSYEQYF.

The V gene is TRBV7-9, the J gene TRBJ2-1, with D possibly matching TRBD2 (5 bases). The CDR3 sequence is 17 residues long. Germline lookup yields CDR1 SEHNR and CDR2 FQNEAQ (reference sequence). Between the trimmed V and J ends, which lost 5 bases and 4 bases, there was a span of 21 bases. As DNA, the CDR3 is TGTGCCAGCAGCCCCGGGGTTGAAGTTAGACCTTACAATGAGCAGTTCTTC. This translates into CASSPGVEVRPYNEQFF.

The V and J genes are TRBV4-1 and TRBJ2-3; D remains unclear. Germline lookup yields CDR1 MGHRA and CDR2 YSYEKL. The CDR3 consists of 15 residues. V lost 0 bases, J lost 6 bases, and 13 bases lay in between. This CDR3 is CASSQDRSGTDTQYF. The CDR3 DNA sequence: TGCGCCAGCAGCCAAGACCGCTCGGGTACCGATACGCAGTATTTT.

This clone was found a few times. This chain connects TRBV30 to TRBJ1-5; weak D call: TRBD1 (6 bases). V was clipped by 3 bases and J by 4 bases, with 16 bases between them. This CDR3 is 15 amino acids long. Germline V gene lookup returns CDR1 GTSNPN and CDR2 SVGIG (reference sequence). The CDR3 DNA follows: TGTGCCTGGAGCGCCCTGGGGGCAGGGAATCAGCCCCAGCATTTT. Its protein product is CAWSALGAGNQPQHF.

Remarks on this clone: One end of the junction varies from germline; a read error may be responsible. V is TRBV6-1 and J is TRBJ2-5, with TRBD2 identical over 9 bases. The CDR3 is 15 amino acids. Germline lookup yields CDR1 MNHNS and CDR2 SASEGT. CDR3 residues: CASREGGTSYGTQYF. The CDR3 DNA follows: TGTGCCAGCAGGGAAGGGGGGACTAGCTACGGGACCCAGTACTTC.